One sample yielded the 21 T cell receptor beta chains listed below, sequenced in a study of shared clonotypes between healthy human individuals. Libraries were prepared by immunoSEQ multiplex PCR; TCRdb keeps only in-frame clonotypes and omits some of them. The table includes 850,000 to 1,100,000 clones, roughly 80% detected once. The specimen sequenced was memory CD4+ T cells from PBMCs. Regarding subset: CD45RA-negative fraction. These receptor sequences come from a man in his late teens or twenties in good health. Some clones in this sample may be carry-over from other donors' samples.

The chain carries TRBV6-5 and TRBJ2-7; 7 nucleotides agree with TRBD1. The germline CDR1 and CDR2 sequences are MNHEY and SVGAGI. The CDR3 loop spans 15 amino acids. The V and J ends lost 8 bases and 3 bases, in that order; junction bases with no gene match: 13. CDR3 sequence reads: CASSPGTAGFYEQYF. Here the CDR3 DNA reads TGTGCCAGCTCGCCGGGGACAGCCGGGTTCTACGAGCAGTACTTC.

The rearrangement joins TRBV5-1 to TRBJ2-3; 8 positions match TRBD2. The V and J ends lost 4 bases and 4 bases, in that order; junction bases with no gene match: 5. The CDR3 spans 14 residues. Germline values: CDR1 SGHRS, CDR2 YFSETQ. The CDR3 bases are TGCGCCAGCAGCAAAGCGGGAGCGTCAGATACGCAGTATTTT. It yields the protein CASSKAGASDTQYF.

The rearrangement joins TRBV7-7 to TRBJ2-3, with 11 bases aligning to TRBD1. Germline V CDR1 and CDR2: SSHAT, FNYEAQ (reference sequence). The CDR3 contains 18 residues. The junction had 14 bases not matched to a gene; V was cut back by 5 bases and J by 4 bases. CDR3: CASSRGAPGTGGADTQYF. The CDR3 DNA follows: TGTGCCAGCAGCCGGGGGGCCCCCGGGACAGGGGGTGCAGATACGCAGTATTTT.

The CDR3 sequence: CASSNRGSGEKLFF. The CDR3 DNA reads as TGTGCCAGCAGCAACAGGGGATCAGGTGAAAAACTGTTTTTT. The V call is TRBV5-4, the J call TRBJ1-4, with 7 bases matching TRBD1. The V segment lost 4 bases and the J segment 7 bases; nucleotides outside the gene matches: 7. Per germline, CDR1 SGHNT and CDR2 YYREEE (reference sequence). This CDR3 is built from 14 residues.

The chain couples TRBV28 to TRBJ1-2; the D is unclear. The CDR3 spans 14 residues. Germline V gene data show CDR1 as MDHEN and CDR2 as SYDVKM. V dropped 6 bases and J dropped 0 bases, with 11 bases sitting between them. This CDR3 reads CASRTDAPNYGYTF. CDR3 sequence (DNA): TGTGCCAGCAGGACCGATGCTCCTAACTATGGCTACACCTTC.

The rearrangement links TRBV7-2 to TRBJ1-3; 7 nucleotides line up with TRBD1. Trimming took 2 bases from V and 1 from J; bases not matched to a gene: 5. From germline, CDR1 is SGHTA and CDR2 FQGNSA. The CDR3 loop spans 16 amino acids. The CDR3 DNA is TGTGCCAGCAGCTTACAGGGGGGTATGTCTGGAAACACCATATATTTT. It translates to CASSLQGGMSGNTIYF.

V gene TRBV6-6 combines with J gene TRBJ1-1, with D possibly matching TRBD1 (5 bases). V lost 0 bases to trimming and J lost 5 bases, with 10 bases between them. The CDR3 has 14 amino acids. Germline loops: CDR1 MNHNY, CDR2 SVGAGI (reference sequence). The CDR3 DNA reads TGTGCCAGCAGTTACTCAGGGACGGGAACTGAAGCTTTCTTT. Translating it yields CASSYSGTGTEAFF.

V is TRBV11-2 and J is TRBJ2-7; 9 positions agree with TRBD1. This CDR3 has 15 amino acids. V was pared by 6 bases and J by 0 bases, with 6 bases of the junction left unmatched. Germline CDR1 is SGHAT and CDR2 is FQNNGV. The CDR3 loop is CASSHRGLSSYEQYF. In DNA, the CDR3 is TGTGCCAGCAGTCACAGGGGGCTAAGCTCCTACGAGCAGTACTTC.

This chain joins TRBV19 and TRBJ2-3; D is possibly TRBD2 (5 bases). This CDR3 has 12 amino acids. V lost 8 bases and J lost 4, with 10 bases in between. Germline CDR1 is LNHDA and CDR2 is SQIVND (reference sequence). The chain's CDR3 is CASAQRADTQYF. The CDR3 DNA is TGTGCCAGTGCCCAGAGGGCAGATACGCAGTATTTT.

This clone has only a few counts. The chain recombines TRBV2 with TRBJ2-1, with 11 positions matching TRBD2. V was pared by 6 bases and J by 7 bases, with 11 bases of the junction left unmatched. Germline V gene sequence: CDR1 SNHLY, CDR2 FYNNEI. CDR3 length equals 16 residues. CDR3 region: CASSLGLAGNWNEQFF. The CDR3 nucleotides read TGTGCCAGCAGCCTAGGACTAGCGGGCAACTGGAATGAGCAGTTCTTC.

The chain joins TRBV27 to TRBJ2-5, with 11 bases aligning to TRBD2. Germline trimming cut 5 bases from V and 4 bases from J; bases unmatched to any gene: 3. Germline CDR1 is MNHEY and CDR2 is SMNVEV (reference sequence). CDR3 length equals 14 residues. The CDR3 DNA follows: TGTGCCAGCAGTCCGGGACTAGCGGTAGAGACCCAGTACTTC. This translates into CASSPGLAVETQYF.

This clone has only a few counts. V gene TRBV7-7 combines with J gene TRBJ2-1; D tentatively reads TRBD1 or TRBD2 (5 bases each). The germline gives CDR1 SSHAT, CDR2 FNYEAQ (reference sequence). Between the trimmed V and J ends, which lost 3 bases and 8 bases, there was a span of 17 bases. This CDR3 is built from 15 residues. The CDR3 protein is CASSFTGTPNDEQFF. The DNA of the CDR3 is TGTGCCAGCAGCTTCACCGGGACCCCTAACGATGAGCAGTTCTTC.

This clone was seen just once. A read error may be the cause here, since a much bigger clone is one base away. The chain has TRBV28 and TRBJ1-2, with 7 bases that match TRBD1. Germline CDR1 reads MDHEN; CDR2 reads SYDVKM. The CDR3 spans 13 residues. Losses at the gene ends were 6 bases for V and 2 bases for J; bases not matched to a gene: 3. This CDR3 is CASSSGQNYGYTF. The CDR3 DNA follows: TGTGCCAGCAGCTCGGGACAGAACTATGGCTACACCTTC.

This rearrangement joins TRBV10-1 to TRBJ2-4, with 7 bases fitting TRBD2. Germline V gene lookup returns CDR1 WNHNN and CDR2 SYGVQD (reference sequence). This CDR3 comprises 16 residues. The V and J ends lost 4 bases and 0 bases, in that order; junction bases with no gene match: 6. The CDR3: CASSVCGSEAKNIQYF. DNA for the CDR3: TGCGCCAGCAGTGTATGCGGGAGTGAAGCCAAAAACATTCAGTACTTC.

This clone occurred once. The chain couples TRBV7-9 to TRBJ2-2; D is ambiguous. Germline V gives CDR1 SEHNR, CDR2 FQNEAQ (reference sequence). The V end lost 6 bases, the J end lost 2 bases, and 10 bases lay between the germline ends. The CDR3 spans 14 residues. CDR3 in amino acids: CASRSDRNTGELFF. In nucleotides, the CDR3 is TGTGCCAGCAGATCCGACCGAAACACCGGGGAGCTGTTTTTT.

CDR3 loop: CASSQRDRDLIRYGYTF. The CDR3 DNA is TGTGCCAGCAGCCAGAGGGACAGGGACCTGATTCGCTATGGCTACACCTTC. This chain connects TRBV14 to TRBJ1-2; 9 positions agree with TRBD1. From germline, CDR1 is SGHDN and CDR2 FVKESK. The CDR3 covers 17 residues. The V gene end was trimmed by 3 bases and the J gene end by 4 bases; junction bases not matched to a gene: 12.

This rearrangement joins TRBV28 to TRBJ2-7; D unresolved. Germline CDR1 is MDHEN and CDR2 is SYDVKM. V gave up 5 bases and J gave up 3 bases, with 17 bases separating them. The CDR3 covers 15 residues. The CDR3 region has the DNA TGTGCCAGCAGTGAAGCGCCTTCGGGCCTCTACGAGCAGTACTTC. Its protein is CASSEAPSGLYEQYF.

This chain connects TRBV6-1 to TRBJ1-4; a weak D match, TRBD1 (5 bases). V dropped 2 bases and J dropped 14 bases, with 12 bases sitting between them. The CDR3 totals 12 residues. Germline CDR1 MNHNS, CDR2 SASEGT. The CDR3 loop is CASSEWGVGLFF. The CDR3 DNA follows: TGTGCCAGCAGTGAATGGGGGGTGGGGCTGTTTTTT.

This sequence joins TRBV28 and TRBJ2-1; 9 bases agree with TRBD2. This CDR3 region has 16 residues. Germline V gene data show CDR1 as MDHEN and CDR2 as SYDVKM. The trim removed 4 bases at V and 0 bases at J, leaving 4 bases unmatched. The CDR3 here is CASSSFSGSSYNEQFF. The DNA of the CDR3 is TGTGCCAGCAGTTCGTTTAGCGGGAGCTCCTACAATGAGCAGTTCTTC.

The chain uses TRBV4-1 and TRBJ2-3; 10 positions agree with TRBD2. CDR3 size: 17 residues. The V segment lost 2 bases and the J segment 5 bases; nucleotides outside the gene matches: 10. Looked up from germline, CDR1 is MGHRA and CDR2 is YSYEKL. In DNA form, the CDR3 reads TGCGCCAGCAGCCAATTAGGGCTAGCGGGAGTAGAAGATACGCAGTATTTT. Protein sequence: CASSQLGLAGVEDTQYF.

This clone was picked up one time. The rearrangement joins TRBV5-5 to TRBJ2-7; 7 nucleotides match TRBD1. Germline assignment: CDR1 SGHKS and CDR2 YYEKEE (reference sequence). CDR3 length equals 15 residues. Trimming at V came to 4 bases and at J to 1 base, leaving 8 bases not matched to a gene. CDR3 sequence: CASSRPGTASYEQYF. In nucleotides, the CDR3 is TGTGCCAGCAGCCGGCCCGGGACAGCGTCCTACGAGCAGTACTTC.